This T cell receptor (beta chain) is drawn from a study of blood T cell repertoires in COVID-19. Study in general: Samples came from the United States, Italy and Spain, spanning acute and convalescent COVID-19.

The Seattle site enrolled patients during active infection and followed them longitudinally. There are 14 residues in the CDR3. Per the germline V gene, CDR1 is MNHEY and CDR2 is SVGAGI. V shed 2 bases and J shed 7 bases, with 15 bases lying between them. In the original workflow: Reference gene primer amplification gave nucleated cell count estimates. TCRdb keeps only in-frame clones here, not all; method: immunoSEQ multiplex PCR. D and trimming were read from the DNA, whereas the V and J calls and clone size are those reported in that table. In the table there are under 300,000 clones, 86% of which are singletons.

The sequence was collected from a woman younger than 45 with COVID-19, enrolled during active disease. V usage is TRBV6-5 and J usage is TRBJ2-7; D possibly corresponds to TRBD1 (5 bases). Sample: peripheral blood. CDR3 residues: CASSYGARSREQYF. The CDR3 nucleotides are TGTGCCAGCAGTTACGGGGCCCGATCTCGGGAGCAGTACTTC.